This is a list of T cell receptor beta chains from one sample in a study of regulatory T cells in long-lasting Graves disease. One entry per CDR3 protein, called by TCRdb with MiXCR from the multiplex PCR reads. The sample lists more than 400,000 distinct CDR3 sequences, 15% to 20% occurring once. Another study also made use of these data, one on T cells in Graves' hyperthyroidism and ophthalmopathy.

The specimen was peripheral blood mononuclear cells (PBMCs), collected at new diagnosis, from a patient treated with antithyroid drugs. The receptors originated from a man aged 40-55 years with Graves disease. The CDR3 runs from the conserved cysteine through the conserved F or W. Each record gives: V gene, D gene, J gene, clone size, CDR3 protein, CDR3 DNA. D genes are given only for firm matches. Size tells how often a clone was seen (once, few, many) or the class of an expanded clone, and some rows leave it out.

>TRBV7-8|TRBD1|TRBJ2-2|many
CASSFRRDRGITGELFF
TGTGCCAGCAGCTTCCGCCGGGACAGGGGAATCACCGGGGAGCTGTTTTTT
>TRBV11-2|.|TRBJ2-1|many
CASSSRGGPYGEQFF
TGTGCCAGCAGCAGCAGAGGAGGGCCATATGGGGAGCAGTTCTTC
>TRBV7-8|.|TRBJ2-2|few
CASSPLAQNTGELFF
TGTGCCAGCAGCCCGTTAGCGCAGAACACCGGGGAGCTGTTTTTT
>TRBV10-1|TRBD2|TRBJ2-1|many
CAAGASGRAPFF
TGCGCCGCAGGTGCCAGCGGGAGGGCCCCGTTCTTC
>TRBV5-4|.|TRBJ2-7|few
CASSLLGTDEQYF
TGTGCCAGCAGCTTGCTAGGGACGGACGAGCAGTACTTC
>TRBV12-3/TRBV12-4|.|TRBJ2-7|many
CASSSTGLGGYEQYF
TGTGCCAGCAGTTCCACAGGATTGGGAGGCTACGAGCAGTACTTC
>TRBV10-3|.|TRBJ2-5|many
CAISEQQETQYF
TGTGCCATCAGTGAACAGCAAGAGACCCAGTACTTC
>TRBV14|.|TRBJ2-2|.
CASSQVVSNTGELFF
TGTGCCAGCAGCCAAGTGGTCTCGAACACCGGGGAGCTGTTTTTT
>TRBV20-1|.|TRBJ2-1|.
CSARATGLTVFEQFF
TGCAGTGCTAGGGCGACGGGACTCACAGTCTTTGAGCAGTTCTTC
>TRBV12-3/TRBV12-4|TRBD2|TRBJ2-2|.
CASSLSGRASGELFF
TGTGCCAGCAGTTTAAGCGGGAGGGCCTCCGGGGAGCTGTTTTTT
>TRBV10-3|.|TRBJ2-5|many
CAISPGQQETQYF
TGTGCCATCAGCCCCGGCCAACAAGAGACCCAGTACTTC
>TRBV18|TRBD2|TRBJ2-1|many
CASSPVFRRELNEQFF
TGTGCCAGCTCACCAGTTTTTAGGCGGGAGCTTAATGAGCAGTTCTTC
>TRBV24-1|.|TRBJ2-3|.
CATSDSSGAATDTQYF
TGTGCCACCAGTGATTCATCAGGGGCTGCCACAGATACGCAGTATTTT
>TRBV4-2|TRBD2|TRBJ2-3|few
CTSSQEALAGTDTQYF
TGTACCAGCAGCCAAGAAGCACTAGCGGGCACAGATACGCAGTATTTT
>TRBV20-1|.|TRBJ2-2|many
CSARDTGRNTGELFF
TGCAGTGCTAGAGACACGGGACGGAACACCGGGGAGCTGTTTTTT
>TRBV6-1|.|TRBJ2-7|many
CASSPTGTLSSYEQYF
TGTGCCAGCAGCCCTACCGGGACGTTGAGCTCCTACGAGCAGTACTTC
>TRBV5-4|.|TRBJ1-1|.
CASSFLERGPEAFF
TGTGCCAGCAGCTTTCTTGAACGGGGTCCTGAAGCTTTCTTT
>TRBV9|TRBD2|TRBJ2-1|.
CASSARGGLFGEQFF
TGTGCCAGCAGCGCTCGCGGGGGGCTCTTTGGTGAGCAGTTCTTC
>TRBV2|.|TRBJ1-6|many
CASSNPIGALHF
TGTGCCAGCAGCAATCCGATCGGGGCCCTCCACTTT
>TRBV3-1|TRBD2|TRBJ2-7|many
CASSQPGLAWYEQYF
TGTGCCAGCAGCCAGCCGGGACTAGCTTGGTACGAGCAGTACTTC
>TRBV13|TRBD2|TRBJ2-7|few
CTSSAGTSRGEQYF
TGTACCAGCAGCGCCGGGACTAGCAGGGGGGAGCAGTACTTC
>TRBV19|TRBD2|TRBJ2-1|.
CASSIDTGTSQFF
TGTGCCAGTAGTATAGACACCGGGACTAGCCAGTTCTTC
>TRBV20-1|.|TRBJ2-5|many
CSARRPQAQETQYF
TGCAGTGCTCGCCGCCCGCAAGCTCAAGAGACCCAGTACTTC
>TRBV28|TRBD2|TRBJ2-1|.
CASSLGLAVNEQFF
TGTGCCAGCAGTTTGGGACTAGCGGTCAATGAGCAGTTCTTC
>TRBV6-2/TRBV6-3|.|TRBJ2-3|.
CASSEVGGKGTQYF
TGTGCCAGCAGTGAAGTAGGGGGGAAGGGAACGCAGTATTTT
>TRBV20-1|.|TRBJ2-1|many
CSARDLAGNEQFF
TGCAGTGCTAGAGATTTGGCCGGGAATGAGCAGTTCTTC
>TRBV20-1|TRBD2|TRBJ2-1|many
CSARSLGSSGNNEQFF
TGCAGTGCTAGGTCTTTGGGATCTAGCGGGAACAATGAGCAGTTCTTC
>TRBV28|.|TRBJ2-7|few
CAVTKRIGRNEQYF
TGTGCCGTGACCAAGCGGATAGGGAGGAACGAGCAGTACTTC
>TRBV5-4|.|TRBJ2-5|many
CASSFRETQYF
TGTGCCAGCAGTTTTCGTGAGACCCAGTACTTC
>TRBV11-2|.|TRBJ2-2|.
CASSRRRAGELFF
TGTGCCAGCAGCCGCCGGAGGGCCGGGGAGCTGTTTTTT
>TRBV7-3|.|TRBJ2-6|.
CASSPTVLSSGANVLTF
TGTGCCAGCAGCCCAACCGTGTTGAGCTCTGGGGCCAACGTCCTGACTTTC
>TRBV9|TRBD2|TRBJ2-1|many
CASSPPGTSGSIEQFF
TGTGCCAGCAGCCCTCCCGGGACTAGCGGGAGCATTGAGCAGTTCTTC
>TRBV27|.|TRBJ1-4|few
CATAGRANEKLFF
TGTGCCACCGCGGGCCGTGCAAATGAAAAACTGTTTTTT
>TRBV19|.|TRBJ2-7|.
CASSIRGRGEQYF
TGTGCCAGTAGTATAAGAGGGAGAGGCGAGCAGTACTTC
>TRBV3-1|.|TRBJ2-7|many
CASSRGTGASYEQYF
TGTGCCAGCAGCCGAGGGACCGGGGCCTCCTACGAGCAGTACTTC
>TRBV30|TRBD1|TRBJ2-5|many
CAWSVQGETQYF
TGTGCCTGGAGTGTACAGGGGGAGACCCAGTACTTC
>TRBV19|.|TRBJ2-2|.
CASTPEGTANTGELFF
TGTGCCAGTACCCCGGAGGGGACAGCGAACACCGGGGAGCTGTTTTTT
>TRBV11-2|.|TRBJ1-5|many
CASSLGLSGGRGNQPQHF
TGTGCCAGCAGCTTAGGGCTTTCCGGGGGACGGGGCAATCAGCCCCAGCATTTT
>TRBV5-4|.|TRBJ1-5|many
CASSLAGHQPQHF
TGTGCCAGCAGCTTGGCAGGGCATCAGCCCCAGCATTTT
>TRBV30|.|TRBJ2-1|many
CAWKRSTSYNEQFF
TGTGCCTGGAAAAGGAGCACTAGTTACAATGAGCAGTTCTTC
>TRBV28|TRBD1|TRBJ2-7|many
CASTKTGSSYEQYF
TGTGCCAGCACTAAGACAGGGTCCTCCTACGAGCAGTACTTC
>TRBV10-3|.|TRBJ2-1|.
CAISIQGIEQFF
TGTGCCATCAGCATACAGGGTATTGAGCAGTTCTTC
>TRBV2|TRBD2|TRBJ2-2|many
CASSGLAGGPGATGELFF
TGTGCCAGCAGTGGACTAGCGGGAGGGCCGGGTGCCACCGGGGAGCTGTTTTTT
>TRBV7-8|TRBD2|TRBJ2-1|.
CASSPIAGGPYNEQFF
TGTGCCAGCAGTCCGATAGCGGGAGGGCCTTACAATGAGCAGTTCTTC
>TRBV6-1|TRBD1|TRBJ2-7|.
CASSGTGGLIAYEQYF
TGTGCCAGCAGTGGTACAGGGGGCCTAATAGCCTACGAGCAGTACTTC
>TRBV19|.|TRBJ1-1|.
CASSIEIGGSAGEDF
TGTGCCAGTAGTATTGAAATTGGGGGTTCGGCAGGGGAGGACTTT
>TRBV5-1|TRBD1|TRBJ2-7|many
CASSGTGLTEQYF
TGCGCCAGCAGCGGGACAGGGTTGACCGAGCAGTACTTC
>TRBV19|.|TRBJ2-4|few
CASSTRGRGNIQYF
TGTGCCAGTAGTACTAGAGGACGGGGAAACATTCAGTACTTC
>TRBV2|.|TRBJ1-3|.
CASSEEGLGNTIYF
TGTGCCAGCAGTGAGGAGGGACTTGGAAACACCATATATTTT
>TRBV9|.|TRBJ2-2|few
CASSVGGLNTGELFF
TGTGCCAGCAGCGTAGGGGGACTGAACACCGGGGAGCTGTTTTTT
>TRBV19|.|TRBJ2-6|.
CASSIGRRNGANVLTF
TGTGCCAGTAGTATAGGGAGGAGAAATGGGGCCAACGTCCTGACTTTC
>TRBV12-3/TRBV12-4|TRBD2|TRBJ2-1|few
CASSFRRESEQFF
TGTGCCAGCAGTTTTAGGCGGGAGAGTGAGCAGTTCTTC
>TRBV13|TRBD2|TRBJ2-1|many
CASSLVSPAGGYSEQFF
TGTGCCAGCAGCTTAGTCTCTCCGGCGGGAGGGTACAGTGAGCAGTTCTTC
>TRBV2|TRBD1|TRBJ1-1|.
CADRGVSTEAFF
TGTGCCGACAGGGGGGTGAGCACTGAAGCTTTCTTT
>TRBV20-1|.|TRBJ1-1|many
CSANVRRNTEAFF
TGCAGTGCCAATGTACGGAGGAACACTGAAGCTTTCTTT
>TRBV27|.|TRBJ2-5|few
CASRSVGGRETQYF
TGTGCCAGCAGGTCGGTGGGGGGGCGGGAGACCCAGTACTTC
>TRBV6-5|.|TRBJ1-5|few
CASSYSGDKNQPQHF
TGTGCCAGCAGTTACTCGGGGGACAAGAATCAGCCCCAGCATTTT